A single sample is the source of the 8 T cell receptor beta chains below, sequenced in a study of shared clonotypes between healthy human individuals. Sequenced by immunoSEQ multiplex PCR; TCRdb stores in-frame clones only, minus some. Found here are roughly 2.2 million clones, under 95% of them singletons; the top ten hold roughly 0.34%. The sample comprised naive CD4+ T cells from PBMCs. The subset: CD45RA+ positively selected. The receptors derive from a man aged 18 to 35 in good health. Some clones in this sample may be carry-over from other donors' samples.

With respect to this clone: Germline is not matched at one junction end, which may reflect a read error. The rearrangement links TRBV2 to TRBJ2-7; D gene ambiguous. CDR3 length: 15 residues. From germline, CDR1 is SNHLY and CDR2 FYNNEI. The CDR3 coding sequence is TGTGCCAGCAGCGAAGGTCGGGTTAGCTCCTACGAGCAGTACTTC. This encodes CASSEGRVSSYEQYF.

This clone was seen just once. This chain joins TRBV6-5 and TRBJ1-5; D is unclear. Germline V gives CDR1 MNHEY, CDR2 SVGAGI. V shed 6 bases and J shed 7 bases, with 13 bases lying between them. The CDR3 has 13 residues. The CDR3 DNA follows: TGTGCCAGCAGCCTTCGGAGTCACCAGCCCCAGCATTTT. This codes for CASSLRSHQPQHF.

V and J are TRBV10-3 and TRBJ2-1, with D tentatively TRBD1 (6 bases). The CDR3 covers 19 residues. V was shortened by 5 bases and J by 0 bases, with 23 bases between the two germline ends. Germline V gives CDR1 ENHRY, CDR2 SYGVKD. Here the CDR3 DNA reads TGTGCCATCAGTTCCCGTACAGGGAACGGGGTCGGCTCCTACAATGAGCAGTTCTTC. This translates into CAISSRTGNGVGSYNEQFF.

The chain employs TRBV28 and TRBJ2-5; TRBD1 agrees at 10 bases. J gave up 2 bases and V 7 bases, and 4 bases lay outside the gene matches. Germline lookup yields CDR1 MDHEN and CDR2 SYDVKM. CDR3 length: 14 amino acids. In DNA form, the CDR3 reads TGTGCCAGCACCAGGACAGGGGGACAAGAGACCCAGTACTTC. It is translated as CASTRTGGQETQYF.

This chain's CDR3 is CATRPPGLSNRNEQFF. The CDR3 nucleotides read TGTGCCACCCGACCCCCGGGACTATCTAATCGGAATGAGCAGTTCTTC. The chain employs TRBV27 and TRBJ2-1; 7 nucleotides match TRBD2. CDR1 is MNHEY and CDR2 is SMNVEV in the germline V gene (reference sequence). Trimming at V came to 10 bases and at J to 7 bases, leaving 19 bases not matched to a gene. The CDR3 runs 16 residues.

This chain uses TRBV29-1 with TRBJ1-2; weak D call: TRBD1 (5 bases). Germline CDR1 SQVTM, CDR2 ANQGSEA. The CDR3 is 11 residues long. Trimming left V 4 bases short and J 7 bases short, with 10 bases between. This CDR3 reads CSVGGAGGYTF. As DNA, the CDR3 is TGCAGCGTTGGGGGCGCGGGTGGCTACACCTTC.

The CDR3 protein is CASSLGILVEQETQYF. The CDR3, as DNA: TGCGCCAGCAGCTTGGGCATACTAGTTGAGCAAGAGACCCAGTACTTC. V is TRBV5-1 and J is TRBJ2-5, with TRBD2 as a possible D gene (5 bases). CDR3 size: 16 residues. The germline V gene encodes CDR1 SGHRS and CDR2 YFSETQ. Deletions cut 0 bases from V and 2 bases from J, with 14 bases between.

This clone was observed a single time. V and J are TRBV9 and TRBJ1-4, with a tentative D call TRBD1 (5 bases). The V and J ends lost 7 bases and 7 bases respectively, with 14 bases between them. This CDR3 has 13 amino acids. Germline assignment: CDR1 SGDLS and CDR2 YYNGEE. CDR3 in amino acids: CASQRRVGEKLFF. CDR3 DNA sequence: TGTGCCAGCCAGCGCAGGGTGGGTGAAAAACTGTTTTTT. Complete variable domain (other parts from reference TRBV9 and TRBJ1-4): DSGVTQTPKHLITATGQRVTLRCSPRSGDLSVYWYQQSLDQGLQFLIQYYNGEERAKGNILERFSAQQFPDLHSELNLSSLELGDSALYFCASQRRVGEKLFFGSGTQLSVL.